A single sample is the source of the 17 T cell receptor beta chains below, sequenced in a study of cytomegalovirus exposure and HLA in healthy donors. The PCR employed 60 Vbeta primers together with 13 Jbeta primers. Produced via immunoSEQ multiplex PCR; TCRdb's table is partial and in-frame only. The sample has more than 250,000 clones, 80% to 90% seen once; the top ten hold approximately 2.4%. Specimen: PBMCs. The receptors stem from a woman aged 18-29 years in good health and CMV-seronegative.

The chain recombines TRBV6-5 with TRBJ1-6, with D possibly matching TRBD1 (5 bases). In germline, CDR1 is MNHEY, CDR2 SVGAGI. CDR3 length equals 14 residues. The V end lost 8 bases, the J end lost 7 bases, and 15 bases lay between the germline ends. CDR3 DNA: TGTGCCAGCCTTAGACAGCACTCGAATTCACCCCTCCACTTT. This sequence encodes CASLRQHSNSPLHF.

V is TRBV19 and J is TRBJ1-1; no reliable D call. The V gene lost 8 bases and the J gene lost 3 bases, with 16 bases spanning the gap. Germline V lookup: CDR1 LNHDA, CDR2 SQIVND (reference sequence). This CDR3 has 14 residues. CDR3 sequence reads: CASERVGGDTEAFF. In DNA form, the CDR3 reads TGTGCCAGTGAAAGAGTAGGAGGCGACACTGAAGCTTTCTTT.

To note about this clone: This CDR3 is also generated by other DNA sequences in the sample. CDR3 region: CASSLLIQDAGSPLHF. CDR3 DNA sequence: TGTGCCAGCAGCTTGTTAATTCAAGACGCGGGTTCACCCCTCCACTTT. The chain employs TRBV5-6 and TRBJ1-6; D unresolved. Per the germline V gene, CDR1 is SGHDT and CDR2 is YYEEEE. The CDR3 spans 16 residues. V dropped 1 base and J dropped 9 bases, with 17 bases sitting between them.

This chain joins TRBV19 and TRBJ2-1, with TRBD2 matching over 7 bases. Per germline, CDR1 LNHDA and CDR2 SQIVND (reference sequence). V dropped 5 bases and J dropped 4; count of bases not matched to a gene: 14. The CDR3 is 17 residues long. The CDR3 spells CASSSTRSAGRYNEQFF. CDR3 bases: TGTGCCAGTAGTTCAACCCGATCAGCGGGGAGGTACAATGAGCAGTTCTTC.

This clone was counted only a few times. The rearrangement joins TRBV30 to TRBJ2-7; 7 bases align to TRBD1. Germline lookup yields CDR1 GTSNPN and CDR2 SVGIG (reference sequence). Trimming at V came to 3 bases and at J to 3 bases, leaving 11 bases not matched to a gene. CDR3 size: 15 residues. DNA of the CDR3: TGTGCCTGGAGCCCGTCCGGGACAGCACTCTACGAGCAGTACTTC. This sequence encodes CAWSPSGTALYEQYF. The whole variable domain, filled in from reference TRBV30 and TRBJ2-7, reads SQTIHQWPATLVQPVGSPLSLECTVEGTSNPNLYWYRQAAGRGLQLLFYSVGIGQISSEVPQNLSASRPQDRQFILSSKKLLLSDSGFYLCAWSPSGTALYEQYFGPGTRLTVT.

The CDR3 sequence: CASIRGGLPYEQYF. In DNA form, the CDR3 reads TGTGCCAGCATACGAGGGGGTTTACCCTACGAGCAGTACTTC. The chain uses TRBV2 and TRBJ2-7; possible D gene TRBD1, 6 bases. The V and J ends lost 7 bases and 2 bases respectively, with 15 bases between them. There are 14 residues in the CDR3. CDR1 is SNHLY and CDR2 is FYNNEI in the germline V gene.

The table lists this clone with a count of one. The gene calls are TRBV5-1 and TRBJ2-1; D is unresolved. Germline CDR1 and CDR2: SGHRS and YFSETQ. The CDR3 covers 15 residues. V lost 4 bases, J lost 2 bases, and 13 bases lay in between. CDR3 coding DNA: TGCGCCAGCAGCGCCGAGCTTGGTACCTACAATGAGCAGTTCTTC. Its protein is CASSAELGTYNEQFF.

The V gene is TRBV6-1, the J gene TRBJ2-1; a weak D match, TRBD1 (6 bases). Trimming cost V 0 bases and J 4 bases, with 10 bases left between them. CDR1 is MNHNS and CDR2 is SASEGT in the germline V gene. This CDR3 contains 15 residues. Written as DNA, the CDR3 is TGTGCCAGCAGTGAAGCAACAGGGACGTACAATGAGCAGTTCTTC. Residues: CASSEATGTYNEQFF.

The CDR3 loop reads CSVGETGEGAFF. CDR3 nucleotide sequence: TGCAGCGTTGGTGAGACGGGAGAGGGAGCTTTCTTT. This chain links TRBV29-1 with TRBJ1-1; no definite D call. The CDR3 length is 12 residues. In germline, CDR1 is SQVTM, CDR2 ANQGSEA. V lost 4 bases and J lost 10, with 16 bases in between.

The CDR3 is CAISESSPSYEQYF. The DNA of the CDR3 is TGTGCCATCAGTGAGTCAAGCCCCTCCTACGAGCAGTACTTC. This chain joins TRBV10-3 and TRBJ2-7; D gene unclear. Trimming removed 0 bases at V and 0 bases at J, with 6 bases between. This CDR3 has 14 amino acids. CDR1 ENHRY and CDR2 SYGVKD come from the germline V gene.

The chain recombines TRBV7-2 with TRBJ2-7, with D tentatively TRBD2 (6 bases). Deletions cut 6 bases from V and 1 base from J, with 13 bases between. CDR1 SGHTA and CDR2 FQGNSA come from the germline V gene. The CDR3 extends over 14 amino acids. CDR3 amino acids: CASRRTAGSYEQYF. CDR3 sequence (DNA): TGTGCCAGCAGACGGACGGCGGGGTCCTACGAGCAGTACTTC.

This clone was counted a single time. The J gene is TRBJ2-1, the V gene TRBV2, with TRBD1 identical over 7 bases. V lost 6 bases, J lost 5 bases, and 4 bases stayed unmatched. CDR3 size: 13 residues. From germline, CDR1 is SNHLY and CDR2 FYNNEI. CDR3 in DNA: TGTGCCAGCAGGCTCGACAGGGACAATGAGCAGTTCTTC. Its translation is CASRLDRDNEQFF.

The CDR3 spells CASSQDNLAGLNTGELFF. The CDR3 DNA reads TGCGCCAGCAGCCAAGATAACCTAGCGGGTCTGAACACCGGGGAGCTGTTTTTT. V usage is TRBV4-1 and J usage is TRBJ2-2; the match to TRBD2 covers 8 bases. V shed 0 bases, J shed 1 base, and the junction held 7 bases outside the gene matches. The length of the CDR3 is 18 residues. From germline, CDR1 is MGHRA and CDR2 YSYEKL.

This chain connects TRBV5-4 to TRBJ1-3, with D tentatively TRBD1 (6 bases). The CDR3 length is 15 residues. Germline V gene data show CDR1 as SGHNT and CDR2 as YYREEE (reference sequence). The V and J ends lost 4 bases and 1 base respectively, with 12 bases between them. In nucleotides, the CDR3 is TGTGCCAGCAGCCGGTTACAGGGATCTGGAAACACCATATATTTT. This translates into CASSRLQGSGNTIYF.

The chain is built from TRBV5-6 and TRBJ2-2, with 10 positions matching TRBD1. The junction had 2 bases not matched to a gene; V was cut back by 4 bases and J by 5 bases. Looked up from germline, CDR1 is SGHDT and CDR2 is YYEEEE. The CDR3 is made up of 14 amino acids. This CDR3 is CASSRQGATGELFF. Written as DNA, the CDR3 is TGTGCCAGCAGCCGACAGGGGGCGACCGGGGAGCTGTTTTTT.

The V gene is TRBV19, the J gene TRBJ2-7; D is unresolved. Trimming removed 3 bases at V and 1 base at J, with 7 bases between. The V gene's germline CDR1 is LNHDA and CDR2 SQIVND (reference sequence). CDR3 length: 13 amino acids. The CDR3 sequence is CASSIAVSYEQYF. The CDR3, as DNA: TGTGCCAGTAGTATTGCAGTTTCCTACGAGCAGTACTTC.

As regards this clone: Additional DNA sequences in this sample encode the identical CDR3. The V call is TRBV13, the J call TRBJ1-5; no firm D call. V was trimmed by 0 bases and J by 7 bases, leaving 4 bases between them. The germline gives CDR1 PRHDT, CDR2 FYEKMQ (reference sequence). The CDR3 has 12 amino acids. CDR3 sequence reads: CASSLGRQPQHF. In DNA, the CDR3 is TGTGCCAGCAGCTTAGGCCGGCAGCCCCAGCATTTT.